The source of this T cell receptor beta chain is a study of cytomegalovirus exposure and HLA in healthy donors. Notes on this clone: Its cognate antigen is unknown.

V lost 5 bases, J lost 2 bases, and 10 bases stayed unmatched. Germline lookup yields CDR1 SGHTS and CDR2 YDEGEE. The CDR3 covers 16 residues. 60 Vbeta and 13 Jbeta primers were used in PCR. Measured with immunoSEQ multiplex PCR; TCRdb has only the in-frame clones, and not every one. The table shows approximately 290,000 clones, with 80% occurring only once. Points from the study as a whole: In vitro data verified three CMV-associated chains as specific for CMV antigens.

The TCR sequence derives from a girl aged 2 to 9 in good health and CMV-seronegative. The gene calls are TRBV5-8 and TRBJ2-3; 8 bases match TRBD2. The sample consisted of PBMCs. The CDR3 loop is CASRRRTSFFTDTQYF. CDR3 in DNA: TGTGCCAGCAGACGTAGGACTAGCTTTTTCACAGATACGCAGTATTTT.